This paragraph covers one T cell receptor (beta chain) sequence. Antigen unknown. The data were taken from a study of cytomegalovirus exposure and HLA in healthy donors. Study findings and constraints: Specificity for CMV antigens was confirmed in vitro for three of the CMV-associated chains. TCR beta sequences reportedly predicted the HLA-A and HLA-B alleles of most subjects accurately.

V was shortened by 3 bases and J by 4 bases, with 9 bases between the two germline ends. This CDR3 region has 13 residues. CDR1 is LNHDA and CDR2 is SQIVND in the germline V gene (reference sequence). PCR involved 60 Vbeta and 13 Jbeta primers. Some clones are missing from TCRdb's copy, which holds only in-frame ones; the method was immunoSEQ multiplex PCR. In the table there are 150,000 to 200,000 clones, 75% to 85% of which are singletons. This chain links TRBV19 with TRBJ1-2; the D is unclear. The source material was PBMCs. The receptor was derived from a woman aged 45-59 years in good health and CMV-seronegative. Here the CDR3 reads CASSIEDRYGYTF. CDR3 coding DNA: TGTGCCAGTAGTATTGAGGATCGCTATGGCTACACCTTC.